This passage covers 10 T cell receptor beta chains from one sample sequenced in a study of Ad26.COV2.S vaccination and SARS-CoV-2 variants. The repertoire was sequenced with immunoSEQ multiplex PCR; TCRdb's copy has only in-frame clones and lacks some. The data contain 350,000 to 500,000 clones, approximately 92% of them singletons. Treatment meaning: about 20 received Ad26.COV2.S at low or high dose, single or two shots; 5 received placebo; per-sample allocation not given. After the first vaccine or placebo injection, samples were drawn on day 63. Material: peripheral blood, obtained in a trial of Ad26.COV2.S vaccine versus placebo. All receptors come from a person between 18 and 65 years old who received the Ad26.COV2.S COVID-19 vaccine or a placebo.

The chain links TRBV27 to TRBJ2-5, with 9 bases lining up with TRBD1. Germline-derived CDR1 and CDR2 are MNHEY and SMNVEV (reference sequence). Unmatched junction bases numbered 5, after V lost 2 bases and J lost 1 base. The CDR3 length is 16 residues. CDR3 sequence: CASSLLRGQGQETQYF. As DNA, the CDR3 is TGTGCCAGCAGTTTACTAAGGGGACAGGGCCAAGAGACCCAGTACTTC.

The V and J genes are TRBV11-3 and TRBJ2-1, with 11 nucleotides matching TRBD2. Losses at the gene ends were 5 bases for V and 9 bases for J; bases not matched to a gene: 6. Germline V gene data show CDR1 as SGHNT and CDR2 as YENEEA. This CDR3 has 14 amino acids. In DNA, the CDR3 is TGTGCCAGCAGCCAGACTAGCGGGATTCTTGAGCAGTTCTTC. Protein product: CASSQTSGILEQFF. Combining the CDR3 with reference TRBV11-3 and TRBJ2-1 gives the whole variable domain EAGVVQSPRYKIIEKKQPVAFWCNPISGHNTLYWYLQNLGQGPELLIRYENEEAVDDSQLPKDRFSAERLKGVDSTLKIQPAELGDSAVYLCASSQTSGILEQFFGPGTRLTVL.

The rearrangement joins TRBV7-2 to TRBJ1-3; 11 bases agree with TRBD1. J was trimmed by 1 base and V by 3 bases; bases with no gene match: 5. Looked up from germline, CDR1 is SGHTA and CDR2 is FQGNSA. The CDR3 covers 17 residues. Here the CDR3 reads CASSFVGTGGSGNTIYF. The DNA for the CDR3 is TGTGCCAGCAGCTTCGTCGGGACAGGGGGGTCTGGAAACACCATATATTTT.

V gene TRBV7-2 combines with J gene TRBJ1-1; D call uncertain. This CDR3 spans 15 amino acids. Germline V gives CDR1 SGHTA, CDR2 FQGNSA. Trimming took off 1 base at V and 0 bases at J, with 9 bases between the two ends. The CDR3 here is CASSLVPSLNTEAFF. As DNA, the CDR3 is TGTGCCAGCAGCTTAGTTCCAAGTCTGAACACTGAAGCTTTCTTT.

The CDR3 DNA reads as TGTGCCAGCCACGCCAACCCAGGGGGACAAGAGACCCAGTACTTC. Amino acid sequence: CASHANPGGQETQYF. V is TRBV2 and J is TRBJ2-5; 7 bases map to TRBD1. V dropped 8 bases and J dropped 2; count of bases not matched to a gene: 11. Germline values: CDR1 SNHLY, CDR2 FYNNEI. The CDR3 is 15 amino acids.

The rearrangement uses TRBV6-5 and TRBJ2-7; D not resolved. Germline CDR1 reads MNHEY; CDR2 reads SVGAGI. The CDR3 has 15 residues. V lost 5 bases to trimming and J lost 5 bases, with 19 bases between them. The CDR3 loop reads CASSRFGVSTNEQYF. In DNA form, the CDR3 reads TGTGCCAGCAGTCGCTTCGGAGTCAGCACTAACGAGCAGTACTTC.

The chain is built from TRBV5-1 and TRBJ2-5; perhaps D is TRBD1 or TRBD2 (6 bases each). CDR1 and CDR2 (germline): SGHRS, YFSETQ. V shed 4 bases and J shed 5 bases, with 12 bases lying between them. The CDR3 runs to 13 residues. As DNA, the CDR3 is TGCGCCAGCAGCCCGAGGGGGAGGGAGACCCAGTACTTC. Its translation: CASSPRGRETQYF.

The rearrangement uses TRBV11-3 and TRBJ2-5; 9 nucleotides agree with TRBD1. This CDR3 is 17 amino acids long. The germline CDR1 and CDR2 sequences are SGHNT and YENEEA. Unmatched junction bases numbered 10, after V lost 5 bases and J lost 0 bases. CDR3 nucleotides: TGTGCCAGCAGCGGACGGACAGGGGACTGGCACCAAGAGACCCAGTACTTC. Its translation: CASSGRTGDWHQETQYF.

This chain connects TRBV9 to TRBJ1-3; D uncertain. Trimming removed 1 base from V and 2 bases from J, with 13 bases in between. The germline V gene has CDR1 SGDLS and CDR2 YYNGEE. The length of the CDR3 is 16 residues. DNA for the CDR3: TGTGCCAGCAGCGTATCCATCGCTCAACCTGGAAACACCATATATTTT. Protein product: CASSVSIAQPGNTIYF.

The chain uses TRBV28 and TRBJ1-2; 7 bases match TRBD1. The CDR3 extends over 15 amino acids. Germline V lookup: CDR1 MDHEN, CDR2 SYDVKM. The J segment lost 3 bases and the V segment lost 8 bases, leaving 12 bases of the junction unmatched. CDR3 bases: TGTGCCAGCGGGGACCCCAGGGGGTTGCACTATGGCTACACCTTC. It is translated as CASGDPRGLHYGYTF.